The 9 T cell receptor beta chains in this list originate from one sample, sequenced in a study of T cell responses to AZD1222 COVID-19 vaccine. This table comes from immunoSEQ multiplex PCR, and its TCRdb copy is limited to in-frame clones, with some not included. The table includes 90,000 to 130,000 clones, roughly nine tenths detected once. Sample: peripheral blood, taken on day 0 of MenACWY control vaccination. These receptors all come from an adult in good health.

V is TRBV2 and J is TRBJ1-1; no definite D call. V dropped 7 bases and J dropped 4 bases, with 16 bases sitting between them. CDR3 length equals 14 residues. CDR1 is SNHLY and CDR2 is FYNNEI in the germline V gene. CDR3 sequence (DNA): TGTGCCAGCATGCGGACGGGAGGAGGCACTGAAGCTTTCTTT. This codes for CASMRTGGGTEAFF.

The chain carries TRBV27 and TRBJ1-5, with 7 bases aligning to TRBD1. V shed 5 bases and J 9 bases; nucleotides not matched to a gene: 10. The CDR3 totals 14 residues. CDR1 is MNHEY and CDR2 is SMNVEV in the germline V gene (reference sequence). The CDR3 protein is CASSAGQAVGPQHF. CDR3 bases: TGTGCCAGCAGTGCCGGACAGGCCGTCGGGCCCCAGCATTTT.

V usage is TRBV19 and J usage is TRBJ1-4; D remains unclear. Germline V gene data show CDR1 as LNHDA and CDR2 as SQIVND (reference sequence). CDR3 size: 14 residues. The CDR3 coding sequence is TGTGCGAGCGGGGAGGGTACAACTAATGAAAAACTGTTTTTT. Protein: CASGEGTTNEKLFF.

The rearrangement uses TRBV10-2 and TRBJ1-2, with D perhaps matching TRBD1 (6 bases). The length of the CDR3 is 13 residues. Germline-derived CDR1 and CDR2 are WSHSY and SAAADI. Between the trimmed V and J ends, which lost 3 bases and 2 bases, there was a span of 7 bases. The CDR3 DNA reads TGCGCCAGCAGTGAAGACAGGAACTATGGCTACACCTTC. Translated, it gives CASSEDRNYGYTF.

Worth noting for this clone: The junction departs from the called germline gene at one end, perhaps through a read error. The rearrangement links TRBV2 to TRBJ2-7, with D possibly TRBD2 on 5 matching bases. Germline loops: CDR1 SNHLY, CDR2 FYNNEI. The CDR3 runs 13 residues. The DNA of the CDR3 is TGTGCCAGCAGTCAAGCGGCTTTCAACGAGCAGTACTTC. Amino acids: CASSQAAFNEQYF.

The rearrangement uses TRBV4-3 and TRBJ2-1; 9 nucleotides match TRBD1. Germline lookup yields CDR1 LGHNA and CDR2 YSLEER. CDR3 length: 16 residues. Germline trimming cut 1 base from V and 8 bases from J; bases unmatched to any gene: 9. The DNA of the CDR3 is TGCGCCAGCAGCCAAGCTCCGGGACAGGGAATATATGAGCAGTTCTTC. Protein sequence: CASSQAPGQGIYEQFF.

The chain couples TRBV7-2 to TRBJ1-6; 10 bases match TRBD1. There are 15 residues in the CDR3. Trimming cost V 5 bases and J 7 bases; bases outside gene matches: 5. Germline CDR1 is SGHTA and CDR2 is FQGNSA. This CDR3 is CASSPRDRGNSPLHF. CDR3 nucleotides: TGTGCCAGCAGCCCGCGGGACAGGGGAAATTCACCCCTCCACTTT.

CDR3 residues: CASNRGQMNNSPLHF. DNA of the CDR3: TGTGCCAGCAACAGGGGGCAGATGAATAATTCACCCCTCCACTTT. This chain links TRBV6-5 with TRBJ1-6, with 9 nucleotides matching TRBD1. The trim removed 7 bases at V and 5 bases at J, leaving 6 bases unmatched. Germline V gene data show CDR1 as MNHEY and CDR2 as SVGAGI. This CDR3 region has 15 residues.

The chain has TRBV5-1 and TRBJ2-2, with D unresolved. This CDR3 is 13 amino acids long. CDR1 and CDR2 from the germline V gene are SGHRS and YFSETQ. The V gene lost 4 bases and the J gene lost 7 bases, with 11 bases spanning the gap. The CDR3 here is CASSPADGGELFF. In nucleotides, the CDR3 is TGCGCCAGCAGCCCTGCCGACGGCGGGGAGCTGTTTTTT.